These 23 T cell receptor beta chains share one sample of origin, sequenced in a study of blood T cell repertoires in COVID-19. Clones were read by immunoSEQ multiplex PCR, and TCRdb kept only the in-frame ones, dropping some. Of around 160,000 clones in the sample, more than 70% were seen once. Sequencing used peripheral blood. These receptors all stem from a man aged 55-75 years with active or convalescent COVID-19.

The chain links TRBV19 to TRBJ1-2, with TRBD1 matching 9 bases. CDR1 and CDR2 (germline): LNHDA, SQIVND (reference sequence). V shed 3 bases, J shed 4 bases, and the junction held 6 bases outside the gene matches. The CDR3 contains 15 residues. CDR3 nucleotide sequence: TGTGCCAGTAGTATTGATACAGGGGGCGTCTATGGCTACACCTTC. Translation: CASSIDTGGVYGYTF. The whole variable domain, remainder taken from reference TRBV19 and TRBJ1-2, is DGGITQSPKYLFRKEGQNVTLSCEQNLNHDAMYWYRQDPGQGLRLIYYSQIVNDFQKGDIAEGYSVSREKKESFPLTVTSAQKNPTAFYLCASSIDTGGVYGYTFGSGTRLTVV.

The chain combines TRBV23-1 with TRBJ2-1; a possible D gene is TRBD2 (6 bases). TRBV23-1 qualifies as an ORF whose function is uncertain. The CDR3 is 15 residues long. Trimming removed 0 bases from V and 8 bases from J, with 14 bases in between. The CDR3 region is CASSQSDGGDDEQFF. As DNA, the CDR3 is TGCGCCAGCAGTCAATCGGATGGAGGGGACGATGAGCAGTTCTTC.

The chain couples TRBV19 to TRBJ1-5, with a possible D match to TRBD1 (6 bases). This CDR3 contains 14 residues. Trimming shortened V by 6 bases and J by 6 bases, and 15 bases separated the two germline ends. Germline-derived CDR1 and CDR2 are LNHDA and SQIVND (reference sequence). The CDR3 is CASSPPTGTQPQHF. DNA of the CDR3: TGTGCCAGTAGCCCACCTACAGGGACTCAGCCCCAGCATTTT.

This clone occurred many times. The chain links TRBV19 to TRBJ2-1; D may be TRBD2 (5 bases). The CDR3 is 16 amino acids. The germline V and J ends were trimmed by 2 bases and 7 bases, with 18 bases remaining between them. In germline, CDR1 is LNHDA, CDR2 SQIVND (reference sequence). This CDR3 reads CASSITASPSGNEQFF. For the CDR3, the DNA is TGTGCCAGTAGTATAACGGCCTCCCCCTCGGGGAATGAGCAGTTCTTC.

V gene TRBV30 combines with J gene TRBJ2-7; TRBD2 might be the D (6 bases). CDR3 size: 15 residues. Germline CDR1 is GTSNPN and CDR2 is SVGIG (reference sequence). V lost 5 bases and J 2 bases, leaving 19 bases between the germline ends. CDR3 loop: CAWVGSRENTYEQYF. CDR3 in DNA: TGTGCCTGGGTTGGAAGTCGGGAGAATACCTACGAGCAGTACTTC. The variable domain in full, completed from reference TRBV30 and TRBJ2-7, reads SQTIHQWPATLVQPVGSPLSLECTVEGTSNPNLYWYRQAAGRGLQLLFYSVGIGQISSEVPQNLSASRPQDRQFILSSKKLLLSDSGFYLCAWVGSRENTYEQYFGPGTRLTVT.

This clone has just a few counts. V and J are TRBV30 and TRBJ1-1; D not resolved. V shed 0 bases and J shed 7 bases, with 9 bases lying between them. The germline V gene encodes CDR1 GTSNPN and CDR2 SVGIG (reference sequence). The CDR3 is made up of 12 amino acids. The CDR3 sequence: CAWSVFPGEAFF. Written as DNA, the CDR3 is TGTGCCTGGAGTGTATTCCCCGGTGAAGCTTTCTTT.

This chain connects TRBV24-1 to TRBJ1-5; D is undetermined. The CDR3 contains 14 residues. Trimming took off 2 bases at V and 3 bases at J, with 7 bases between the two ends. Germline CDR1 and CDR2: KGHDR and SFDVKD. This CDR3 is CATSDYDINQPQHF. The CDR3 nucleotides are TGTGCCACCAGTGATTATGACATCAATCAGCCCCAGCATTTT.

This sequence joins TRBV4-2 and TRBJ2-4, with 10 bases identical to TRBD1. The length of the CDR3 is 15 residues. Germline V lookup: CDR1 LGHNA, CDR2 YNFKEQ. V shed 2 bases and J 6 bases; nucleotides not matched to a gene: 4. The CDR3 region is CASSQQTGGINIQYF. Here the CDR3 DNA reads TGTGCCAGCAGCCAACAGACAGGGGGCATAAACATTCAGTACTTC.

J is TRBJ2-5 and V is TRBV5-6; D ambiguous. Trimming took off 4 bases at V and 13 bases at J, with 17 bases between the two ends. The CDR3 spans 12 residues. Germline V lookup: CDR1 SGHDT, CDR2 YYEEEE. CDR3 nucleotide sequence: TGTGCCAGCAGCCTAGTCGTAGACGGATGGTACTTC. It codes for CASSLVVDGWYF.

The V call is TRBV7-2, the J call TRBJ2-1; 7 positions match TRBD2. V lost 1 base, J lost 6 bases, and 9 bases stayed unmatched. The CDR3 has 16 residues. Germline V gene data show CDR1 as SGHTA and CDR2 as FQGNSA. The CDR3 reads CASSLEKFSGLNEQFF. The DNA for the CDR3 is TGTGCCAGCAGCTTAGAGAAATTTAGCGGGCTCAATGAGCAGTTCTTC.

This clone occurred once. J is TRBJ2-5 and V is TRBV2, with 7 nucleotides matching TRBD2. Trimming cost V 8 bases and J 5 bases; bases outside gene matches: 11. Germline CDR1 is SNHLY and CDR2 is FYNNEI. The CDR3 spans 14 residues. The CDR3 reads CASCQEPGGETQYF. In nucleotides, the CDR3 is TGTGCCAGCTGCCAGGAACCCGGGGGGGAGACCCAGTACTTC.

The chain links TRBV7-3 to TRBJ1-1, with 11 bases aligning to TRBD1. Germline V gene lookup returns CDR1 SGHTA and CDR2 FQGTGA. The J segment lost 4 bases and the V segment lost 5 bases, leaving 6 bases of the junction unmatched. CDR3 length: 15 residues. CDR3 protein: CASSGQGAGVTEAFF. The CDR3 coding sequence is TGTGCCAGCAGCGGACAGGGGGCTGGCGTCACTGAAGCTTTCTTT.

The J gene is TRBJ1-2, the V gene TRBV27, with D possibly being TRBD1 (6 bases). V lost 6 bases, J lost 2 bases, and 13 bases lay in between. Germline V CDR1 and CDR2: MNHEY, SMNVEV (reference sequence). The CDR3 is 14 amino acids. CDR3 coding DNA: TGTGCCAGCAGCAAAACAGGGTTGAACTATGGCTACACCTTC. This translates into CASSKTGLNYGYTF.

The chain is built from TRBV6-4 and TRBJ2-3; D may be TRBD1 (5 bases). Looked up from germline, CDR1 is MRHNA and CDR2 is SNTAGT. The germline V and J ends were trimmed by 5 bases and 0 bases, with 12 bases remaining between them. The CDR3 sequence is 15 residues long. CDR3 region: CASSLTRASTDTQYF. CDR3 DNA sequence: TGTGCCAGCAGTTTGACCAGGGCTAGCACAGATACGCAGTATTTT.

The chain recombines TRBV7-8 with TRBJ1-3; D call uncertain. V lost 2 bases to trimming and J lost 0 bases, with 8 bases between them. Germline assignment: CDR1 SGHVS and CDR2 FQNEAQ. CDR3 length: 15 residues. The DNA of the CDR3 is TGTGCCAGCAGCTTATTAGGAGTCTCTGGAAACACCATATATTTT. Translation: CASSLLGVSGNTIYF.

This clone has just a few counts. CDR3 residues: CASSVDPAGGLLGQFF. CDR3 coding DNA: TGTGCCAGCAGCGTAGATCCAGCGGGAGGCTTACTAGGGCAGTTCTTC. The V and J genes are TRBV9 and TRBJ2-1; 9 bases are a match to TRBD2. V shed 0 bases, J shed 12 bases, and the junction held 13 bases outside the gene matches. Looked up from germline, CDR1 is SGDLS and CDR2 is YYNGEE. The CDR3 covers 16 residues.

CDR3 region: CASSPRGAVGEKLFF. As DNA, the CDR3 is TGTGCCAGCTCACCCCGCGGGGCGGTCGGGGAAAAACTGTTTTTT. The J gene is TRBJ1-4, the V gene TRBV18; tentatively, D is TRBD1 (5 bases). This CDR3 is 15 amino acids long. From germline, CDR1 is KGHSH and CDR2 LQKENI. Between the trimmed V and J ends, which lost 3 bases and 8 bases, there was a span of 16 bases.

The CDR3 nucleotides are TGTGCCAGCAGCTCCGGGGACAACAACTCTGGAAACACCATATATTTT. Translating gives CASSSGDNNSGNTIYF. J is TRBJ1-3 and V is TRBV7-9; a weak D match, TRBD1 (6 bases). This CDR3 spans 16 amino acids. Per the germline V gene, CDR1 is SEHNR and CDR2 is FQNEAQ (reference sequence). The ends were cut back, 4 bases at V and 0 bases at J, with 13 bases in the middle.

A few counts support this clone. This chain links TRBV6-4 with TRBJ2-1; possibly TRBD2 for D (6 bases). CDR3 length: 15 residues. CDR1 MRHNA and CDR2 SNTAGT come from the germline V gene. The V and J ends lost 5 bases and 4 bases respectively, with 15 bases between them. The CDR3 nucleotides read TGTGCCAGCAGTCCCATGGGGCGGGGATACAATGAGCAGTTCTTC. Protein product: CASSPMGRGYNEQFF.

V usage is TRBV4-2 and J usage is TRBJ2-5; 7 nucleotides align to TRBD2. This CDR3 contains 14 residues. Germline CDR1 and CDR2: LGHNA and YNFKEQ. J lost 4 bases, V lost 5 bases, and 7 bases had no gene match. The CDR3: CASSYRTGGETQYF. CDR3 DNA: TGTGCCAGCAGCTACCGCACGGGGGGAGAGACCCAGTACTTC.

This clone was observed a single time. This chain joins TRBV18 and TRBJ1-2, with TRBD1 matching 9 bases. The germline V gene encodes CDR1 KGHSH and CDR2 LQKENI. V was pared by 6 bases and J by 6 bases, with 5 bases of the junction left unmatched. CDR3 length equals 13 residues. This chain's CDR3 is CASSPGTGHGYTF. DNA of the CDR3: TGTGCCAGCTCCCCCGGGACAGGGCATGGCTACACCTTC.

V is TRBV6-2 or TRBV6-3 and J is TRBJ2-7; D is uncertain. Per germline, CDR1 MNHEY and CDR2 SVGEGT. The germline V and J ends were trimmed by 0 bases and 2 bases, with 14 bases remaining between them. CDR3 length equals 16 residues. This chain's CDR3 is CASSYSILWQAYEQYF. CDR3 sequence (DNA): TGTGCCAGCAGTTACTCGATTTTGTGGCAAGCCTACGAGCAGTACTTC.

The table lists this clone with a count of one. This chain connects TRBV9 to TRBJ2-1; 13 bases align to TRBD2. V dropped 4 bases and J dropped 8; count of bases not matched to a gene: 15. The CDR3 covers 18 residues. Per germline, CDR1 SGDLS and CDR2 YYNGEE. CDR3 sequence (DNA): TGTGCCAGCAGCTTGAAGGGGACTAGCGGGAATAGTTTCGATGAGCAGTTCTTC. The encoded protein is CASSLKGTSGNSFDEQFF.